These T cell receptor beta chains were read from a single sample in a study of cytomegalovirus exposure and HLA in healthy donors. The repertoire was sequenced with immunoSEQ multiplex PCR; TCRdb's copy has only in-frame clones and lacks some. The repertoire holds tens of thousands of clones, with about 94% as singletons. The sequenced material came from PBMCs. The receptors derive from a man younger than 35 in good health and CMV-seronegative. Each CDR3 is given with its conserved first and last residue. A D gene is named only where the DNA matches it firmly.

v_gene: TRBV11-2; j_gene: TRBJ2-2; d_gene: TRBD1; len: 17; CDR3aa: CASRKLPRDSHTGELFF
v_gene: TRBV7-9; j_gene: TRBJ2-7; d_gene: TRBD2; len: 14; CDR3aa: CATNSGTSSYEQYF
v_gene: TRBV7-3; j_gene: TRBJ2-6; d_gene: TRBD1; len: 15; CDR3aa: CASSSTGYWANVLTF
v_gene: TRBV4-3; j_gene: TRBJ1-5; d_gene: .; len: 14; CDR3aa: CASSQDSSNQPQHF
v_gene: TRBV29-1; j_gene: TRBJ2-5; d_gene: TRBD2; len: 14; CDR3aa: CSVVGGGYQETQYF
v_gene: TRBV30; j_gene: TRBJ2-6; d_gene: .; len: 18; CDR3aa: CAWSPWDMPNSGANVLTF
v_gene: TRBV11-2; j_gene: TRBJ2-5; d_gene: .; len: 15; CDR3aa: CASSSRSGLQETQYF
v_gene: TRBV13; j_gene: TRBJ2-3; d_gene: TRBD2; len: 16; CDR3aa: CASSLASGRWWDTQYF
v_gene: TRBV2; j_gene: TRBJ1-1; d_gene: .; len: 15; CDR3aa: CASSEEREMNTEAFF
v_gene: TRBV19; j_gene: TRBJ1-5; d_gene: TRBD1; len: 16; CDR3aa: CASSTHRDRGNQPQHF
v_gene: TRBV7-6; j_gene: TRBJ2-2; d_gene: TRBD1; len: 17; CDR3aa: CASSLARQGAITGELFF
v_gene: TRBV28; j_gene: TRBJ1-2; d_gene: TRBD1; len: 15; CDR3aa: CASSQSGTGVSGYTF
v_gene: TRBV5-1; j_gene: TRBJ2-3; d_gene: TRBD2; len: 16; CDR3aa: CASSLGTSGIWDTQYF
v_gene: TRBV10-1; j_gene: TRBJ1-1; d_gene: .; len: 14; CDR3aa: CASSESWQNTEAFF
v_gene: TRBV19; j_gene: TRBJ1-5; d_gene: .; len: 13; CDR3aa: CASSIVRADYQHF
v_gene: TRBV9; j_gene: TRBJ2-2; d_gene: TRBD2; len: 17; CDR3aa: CASSDRLAGVLGGELFF
v_gene: TRBV7-6; j_gene: TRBJ2-1; d_gene: TRBD2; len: 14; CDR3aa: CASSFPSGSNEQFF
v_gene: TRBV30; j_gene: TRBJ1-1; d_gene: .; len: 13; CDR3aa: CAWSTGMNTEAFF
v_gene: TRBV10-1; j_gene: TRBJ2-7; d_gene: .; len: 15; CDR3aa: CASSEAAGGPYEQYF
v_gene: TRBV4-1; j_gene: TRBJ2-7; d_gene: TRBD2; len: 16; CDR3aa: CASSQEGLAGSYEQYF
v_gene: TRBV19; j_gene: TRBJ2-3; d_gene: TRBD1; len: 14; CDR3aa: CASNTGAATDTQYF
v_gene: TRBV7-7; j_gene: TRBJ2-5; d_gene: .; len: 16; CDR3aa: CASSWSRTDKRETQYF
v_gene: TRBV11-2; j_gene: TRBJ1-2; d_gene: .; len: 13; CDR3aa: CASSLGSDQGYTF
v_gene: TRBV28; j_gene: TRBJ2-3; d_gene: TRBD1; len: 16; CDR3aa: CASSTPGQGYHSTQYF
v_gene: TRBV5-1; j_gene: TRBJ1-1; d_gene: .; len: 15; CDR3aa: CASSLDSGGNTEAFF
v_gene: TRBV5-1; j_gene: TRBJ1-2; d_gene: .; len: 15; CDR3aa: CASSSRRGSLGGYTF
v_gene: TRBV19; j_gene: TRBJ1-3; d_gene: .; len: 16; CDR3aa: CASSMAGQISGNTIYF
v_gene: TRBV6-4; j_gene: TRBJ2-2; d_gene: .; len: 14; CDR3aa: CASSALENTGELFF
v_gene: TRBV9; j_gene: TRBJ2-7; d_gene: .; len: 12; CDR3aa: CASSSPGHSQYF
v_gene: TRBV7-9; j_gene: TRBJ2-7; d_gene: TRBD1; len: 14; CDR3aa: CASSPTGGTYEQYF
v_gene: TRBV29-1; j_gene: TRBJ2-7; d_gene: TRBD1; len: 14; CDR3aa: CSVGVTGGSYEQYF
v_gene: TRBV2; j_gene: TRBJ1-1; d_gene: TRBD1; len: 12; CDR3aa: CATRSPTGRAFF
v_gene: TRBV10-1; j_gene: TRBJ2-7; d_gene: .; len: 13; CDR3aa: CASNPRLSEEQYF
v_gene: TRBV27; j_gene: TRBJ2-3; d_gene: TRBD2; len: 17; CDR3aa: CASSLGLAGVGTDTQYF
v_gene: TRBV5-1; j_gene: TRBJ2-2; d_gene: TRBD1; len: 15; CDR3aa: CASSLEDRDTGELFF
v_gene: TRBV27; j_gene: TRBJ1-2; d_gene: TRBD1; len: 14; CDR3aa: CASSYTGGVYGYTF
v_gene: TRBV7-2; j_gene: TRBJ2-3; d_gene: .; len: 14; CDR3aa: CASSLKSGADTQYF
v_gene: TRBV7-9; j_gene: TRBJ2-7; d_gene: .; len: 15; CDR3aa: CASSSFQTNRHEQYF
v_gene: TRBV5-6; j_gene: TRBJ2-1; d_gene: .; len: 15; CDR3aa: CASSLAAGKDGEQFF
v_gene: TRBV28; j_gene: TRBJ1-1; d_gene: .; len: 14; CDR3aa: CASSFLQGNTEAFF
v_gene: TRBV11-2; j_gene: TRBJ2-2; d_gene: TRBD2; len: 16; CDR3aa: CASSPSGRNNTGELFF
v_gene: TRBV30; j_gene: TRBJ1-2; d_gene: .; len: 13; CDR3aa: CAWTWGRDYGYTF
v_gene: TRBV4-3; j_gene: TRBJ2-7; d_gene: TRBD2; len: 16; CDR3aa: CASSREGTSGSYEQYF
v_gene: TRBV6-5; j_gene: TRBJ2-7; d_gene: .; len: 15; CDR3aa: CASSNSPGTKSEQYF
v_gene: TRBV9; j_gene: TRBJ1-2; d_gene: .; len: 13; CDR3aa: CASSPLGPYGYTF
v_gene: TRBV30; j_gene: TRBJ1-1; d_gene: .; len: 17; CDR3aa: CAWSATRLLRVSTEAFF
v_gene: TRBV5-1; j_gene: TRBJ2-1; d_gene: .; len: 14; CDR3aa: CASSYGMGREEQFF
v_gene: TRBV6-4; j_gene: TRBJ2-3; d_gene: TRBD1; len: 14; CDR3aa: CASSPGQGFDTQYF
v_gene: TRBV21-1; j_gene: TRBJ2-7; d_gene: .; len: 13; CDR3aa: CASSTGTASEQYF
v_gene: TRBV30; j_gene: TRBJ1-4; d_gene: TRBD1; len: 12; CDR3aa: CAADRGNEKLFF
v_gene: TRBV4-2; j_gene: TRBJ2-7; d_gene: TRBD2; len: 15; CDR3aa: CASSQGQRLGGEQYF
v_gene: TRBV19; j_gene: TRBJ2-2; d_gene: TRBD1; len: 14; CDR3aa: CASSGTGVTGELFF
v_gene: TRBV29-1; j_gene: TRBJ1-1; d_gene: .; len: 10; CDR3aa: CSGADTEAFF
v_gene: TRBV30; j_gene: TRBJ1-3; d_gene: .; len: 15; CDR3aa: CAWSVGGAAGNTIYF